The table lists the clone carrying this TCR beta chain with a few counts. Its target is unknown. This sample is drawn from a study of T cell responses to AZD1222 COVID-19 vaccine. About the research overall: Pooled in the analysis were second doses at about 4 or about 12 weeks.

Overall study findings and caveats: Donors were chiefly white British, with a greater number of females, and clonal diversity was perhaps underestimated.

Using immunoSEQ multiplex PCR, the repertoire was profiled, and TCRdb retains in-frame clones only, with some absent. The sample holds 150,000 to 200,000 clones, 85% to 95% seen once. The specimen was peripheral blood, collected on day 0 of AZD1222 vaccination. The clonotype comes from an adult in good health.

This chain's CDR3 is CASSPTAYYGYTF. CDR3 DNA: TGTGCCAGCAGTCCGACAGCCTACTATGGCTACACCTTC. This sequence joins TRBV3-1 (or the pseudogene TRBV3-2) and TRBJ1-2, with D possibly matching TRBD1 (5 bases). Germline V CDR1 and CDR2: LGHDT, YNNKEL (reference sequence). The CDR3 length is 13 residues. V was clipped by 6 bases and J by 3 bases, with 11 bases between them.